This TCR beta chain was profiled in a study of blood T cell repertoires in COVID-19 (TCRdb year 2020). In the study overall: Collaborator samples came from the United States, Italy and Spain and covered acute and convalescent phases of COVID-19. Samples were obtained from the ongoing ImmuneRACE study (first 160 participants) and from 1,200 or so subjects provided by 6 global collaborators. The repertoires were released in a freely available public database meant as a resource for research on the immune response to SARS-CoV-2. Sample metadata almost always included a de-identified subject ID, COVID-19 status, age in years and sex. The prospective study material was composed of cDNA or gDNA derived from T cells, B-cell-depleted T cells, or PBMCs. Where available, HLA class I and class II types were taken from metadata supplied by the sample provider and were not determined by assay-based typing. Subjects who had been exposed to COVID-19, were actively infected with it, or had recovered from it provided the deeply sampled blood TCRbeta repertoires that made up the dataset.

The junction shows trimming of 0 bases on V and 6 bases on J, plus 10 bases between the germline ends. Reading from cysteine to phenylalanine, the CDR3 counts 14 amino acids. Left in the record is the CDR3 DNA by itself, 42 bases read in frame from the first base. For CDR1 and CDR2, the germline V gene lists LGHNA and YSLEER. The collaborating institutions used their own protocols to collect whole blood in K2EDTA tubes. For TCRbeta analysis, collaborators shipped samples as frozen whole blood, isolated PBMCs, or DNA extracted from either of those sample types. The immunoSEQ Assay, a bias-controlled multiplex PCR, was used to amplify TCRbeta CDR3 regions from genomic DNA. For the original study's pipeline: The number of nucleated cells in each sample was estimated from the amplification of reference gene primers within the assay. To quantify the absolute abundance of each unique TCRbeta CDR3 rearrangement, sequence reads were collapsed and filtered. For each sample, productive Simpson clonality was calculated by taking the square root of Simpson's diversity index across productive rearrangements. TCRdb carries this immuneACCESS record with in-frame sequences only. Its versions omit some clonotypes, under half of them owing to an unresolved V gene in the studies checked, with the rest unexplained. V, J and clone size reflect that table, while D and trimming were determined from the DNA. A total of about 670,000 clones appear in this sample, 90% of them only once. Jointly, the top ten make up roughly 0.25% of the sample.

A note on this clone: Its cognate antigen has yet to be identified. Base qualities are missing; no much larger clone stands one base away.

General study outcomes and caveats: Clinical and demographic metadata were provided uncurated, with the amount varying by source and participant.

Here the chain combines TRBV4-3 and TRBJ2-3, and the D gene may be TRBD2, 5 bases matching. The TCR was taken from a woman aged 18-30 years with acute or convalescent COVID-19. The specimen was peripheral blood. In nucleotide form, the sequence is TGCGCCAGCAGCCAAGATACTAGGTCGGATACGCAGTATTTT. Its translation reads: CASSQDTRSDTQYF.